The rows below give T cell receptor beta chains drawn from one sample of a study of blood T cell repertoires in COVID-19. The data were produced by immunoSEQ multiplex PCR, yet TCRdb's version contains in-frame clones alone and is incomplete. This sample carries 200,000 to 300,000 clones, roughly 85% of them seen once, and the ten largest clones take about 3.9%. The specimen was PBMCs or T cells enriched from blood (not recorded which). Every receptor here comes from a middle-aged woman who had been exposed to COVID-19. CDR3s include the opening cysteine and the closing phenylalanine or tryptophan. The D gene is left open where the match is weak.

D: TRBD2; J: TRBJ2-7; V: TRBV7-3; CDR3: CASSLYGGADEQYF
D: .; J: TRBJ2-7; V: TRBV12-5; CDR3: CASGLLLSRGNNEQYF
D: TRBD1; J: TRBJ2-7; V: TRBV3-1/TRBV3-2; CDR3: CASSQDYGQGGQYF
D: TRBD2; J: TRBJ2-1; V: TRBV6-4; CDR3: CASSDSTRRGRNEQFF
D: TRBD2; J: TRBJ2-1; V: TRBV6-5; CDR3: CASGVAGGIGQFF
D: .; J: TRBJ1-2; V: TRBV5-6; CDR3: CASSLRLALANYGYTF
D: .; J: TRBJ1-6; V: TRBV5-1; CDR3: CASSQRSPLYNSPLHF
D: .; J: TRBJ1-6; V: TRBV7-2; CDR3: CASSLVAQGNNSPLHF
D: TRBD1; J: TRBJ2-7; V: TRBV14; CDR3: CASSQLQGGSYEQYF
D: TRBD1; J: TRBJ1-6; V: TRBV3-1/TRBV3-2; CDR3: CASSRDRAGNSPLHF
D: .; J: TRBJ2-6; V: TRBV27; CDR3: CASSSYGRSGANVLTF
D: TRBD1; J: TRBJ1-2; V: TRBV2; CDR3: CASSAEGQGRGYTF
D: .; J: TRBJ2-1; V: TRBV6-2/TRBV6-3; CDR3: CASSYPSNEQFF
D: TRBD1; J: TRBJ2-2; V: TRBV9; CDR3: CASSVLGTGSETGELFF
D: .; J: TRBJ2-7; V: TRBV5-8; CDR3: CASSLGPPGKGYEQYF
D: TRBD2; J: TRBJ2-2; V: TRBV18; CDR3: CASSSVILAGTGELFF
D: TRBD2; J: TRBJ2-3; V: TRBV4-3; CDR3: CASSQELGRAGDWNTQYF
D: .; J: TRBJ1-1; V: TRBV9; CDR3: CASSRPGVGAEAFF
D: TRBD1; J: TRBJ1-2; V: TRBV5-1; CDR3: CASRYSRTGIDYGYTF
D: .; J: TRBJ1-6; V: TRBV6-5; CDR3: CASKQDSYNSPLHF
D: TRBD1; J: TRBJ2-1; V: TRBV7-2; CDR3: CASSPAQGREFF
D: .; J: TRBJ1-1; V: TRBV5-6; CDR3: CASSLIGGAEAFF
D: TRBD2; J: TRBJ2-2; V: TRBV5-1; CDR3: CASSPSRAGGLYTGELFF
D: TRBD2; J: TRBJ2-1; V: TRBV5-1; CDR3: CASSFTSGSYNEQFF
D: TRBD1; J: TRBJ2-1; V: TRBV7-3; CDR3: CASSLIGTGFGSYNEQFF
D: .; J: TRBJ1-2; V: TRBV19; CDR3: CASSIDRGNYGYTF
D: .; J: TRBJ1-2; V: TRBV19; CDR3: CASSDQGTLYGYTF
D: TRBD1; J: TRBJ2-1; V: TRBV7-2; CDR3: CASTLDRGNNEQFF
D: TRBD1; J: TRBJ2-5; V: TRBV4-1; CDR3: CASSQLHRGSQETQYF
D: .; J: TRBJ1-2; V: TRBV28; CDR3: CASSPPDRKANYGYTF
D: TRBD2; J: TRBJ2-7; V: TRBV7-2; CDR3: CASSLVMGTSGGYEQYF
D: TRBD2; J: TRBJ2-3; V: TRBV15; CDR3: CANSGGYTDTQYF
D: .; J: TRBJ1-2; V: TRBV6-4; CDR3: CASSPTTGASNYGGYTF
D: TRBD1; J: TRBJ1-2; V: TRBV28; CDR3: CASSLQGSIALNYGYTF
D: TRBD2; J: TRBJ2-1; V: TRBV7-8; CDR3: CASSPGGASNEQFF
D: .; J: TRBJ2-1; V: TRBV4-2; CDR3: CASSQTLVGLVYNEQFF
D: TRBD1; J: TRBJ1-4; V: TRBV7-2; CDR3: CASTSGQGAERLFF
D: TRBD1; J: TRBJ1-1; V: TRBV18; CDR3: CASKTGENTEAFF
D: .; J: TRBJ1-1; V: TRBV10-3; CDR3: CAISVSAGGTEAFF
D: .; J: TRBJ2-1; V: TRBV9; CDR3: CASTLYPSGWDEQFF
D: TRBD1; J: TRBJ1-6; V: TRBV6-2/TRBV6-3; CDR3: CASSGDRGNRNHSPLHF
D: TRBD1; J: TRBJ1-5; V: TRBV28; CDR3: CASMGQGLYQPQHF
D: .; J: TRBJ1-3; V: TRBV3-1/TRBV3-2; CDR3: CASSQGQPGNTIYF
D: TRBD1; J: TRBJ2-7; V: TRBV5-1; CDR3: CASSLEGTASYEQYF